These T cell receptor beta chains were read from a single sample in a study of T-cell reconstitution after alpha-beta-depleted transplantation in children. TCRdb itself ran the PCR reads through MiXCR, one entry per CDR3 protein. Altogether 670,000 or so distinct CDR3 sequences are present, roughly 13% being singletons, with the ten largest covering roughly 0.77%. The sample here was PBMCs, taken before TCRalphabeta/CD19-depleted stem cell transplant. All receptors derive from a girl aged 2 to 9 with congenital amegakaryocytic thrombocytopenia, due to receive a stem cell transplant. Both conserved end residues are part of each CDR3. Fields, in order: CDR3 length, V gene, clone size, J gene, D gene, CDR3 DNA, CDR3 protein. A D gene is named only where the DNA matches it firmly. Some rows have no size entry. The others give once, few or many, or a class for an expanded clone.

>13|TRBV7-6|many|TRBJ2-1|-
TGTGCCAGCAGCCAGCGGTCCTACAATGAGCAGTTCTTC
CASSQRSYNEQFF
>14|TRBV5-4|few|TRBJ2-5|-
TGTGCCAGCAGCCTAGGCCCAGCTAGAGAGACCCAGTACTTC
CASSLGPARETQYF
>13|TRBV20-1|many|TRBJ1-2|-
TGCAGTGCTTTGGGGCAGGGAGACTATGGCTACACCTTC
CSALGQGDYGYTF
>11|TRBV30|few|TRBJ2-5|-
TGTGCCTTTGACAGGCAAGAGACCCAGTACTTC
CAFDRQETQYF
>16|TRBV5-5|few|TRBJ1-2|-
TGTGCCAGCAGCTTCCGGGTTTCCCAAACAAACTATGGCTACACCTTC
CASSFRVSQTNYGYTF
>17|TRBV7-9|-|TRBJ2-1|TRBD2
TGTGCCAGCAGCCCCCCTTCATCGGGACTAGCGGACAATGAGCAGTTCTTC
CASSPPSSGLADNEQFF
>11|TRBV3-1|-|TRBJ2-1|-
TGTGCCAGCAGCCAAGCGCATGAGCAGTTCTTC
CASSQAHEQFF
>17|TRBV20-1|few|TRBJ2-7|-
TGCAGTGCTAGGGTCCTTTCCAGGGCACACCAGGCATACGAGCAGTACTTC
CSARVLSRAHQAYEQYF
>15|TRBV20-1|many|TRBJ2-1|TRBD1
TGCAGTGCCTCTAGGACAGGGCACCCGTACAATGAGCAGTTCTTC
CSASRTGHPYNEQFF
>17|TRBV5-1|-|TRBJ2-3|TRBD1
TGCGCCAGCAGCTTCTCCGGGACAGGGACCTTCACAGATACGCAGTATTTT
CASSFSGTGTFTDTQYF
>13|TRBV29-1|-|TRBJ1-1|-
TGCAGCGTTGAAGGACCGATGAACACTGAAGCTTTCTTT
CSVEGPMNTEAFF
>15|TRBV28|many|TRBJ1-5|-
TGTGCCAGCAGAGTCTCGGGGGGTTTCTATCAGCCCCAGCATTTT
CASRVSGGFYQPQHF
>16|TRBV23-1|many|TRBJ2-4|-
TGCGCCAGCAGTCAGCGGGGAACCAGGGCCAAAAACATTCAGTACTTC
CASSQRGTRAKNIQYF
>14|TRBV10-3|many|TRBJ2-5|-
TGTGCCATCAGTGACCCGGGACTGCAAGAGACCCAGTACTTC
CAISDPGLQETQYF
>13|TRBV4-2|once|TRBJ2-3|-
TGTGCCAGCAGCCAAGAGGATAGCAGAACGCAGTATTTT
CASSQEDSRTQYF
>15|TRBV5-1|-|TRBJ2-2|-
TGCGCCAGCAGCTCAAAGGGACGGCACACCGGGGAGCTGTTTTTT
CASSSKGRHTGELFF
>14|TRBV29-1|many|TRBJ1-5|-
TGCAGCGTGCTCACAGGGAACGGCAATCAGCCCCAGCATTTT
CSVLTGNGNQPQHF
>11|TRBV21-1|-|TRBJ2-1|-
TGTCCCAGCAGCAAATCGGGTGAGCAGTTCTTC
CPSSKSGEQFF
>16|TRBV4-1|many|TRBJ2-1|TRBD2
TGCGCCAGCAGCCAAGGGGCAGGCGGGAGGGCTAATGAGCAGTTCTTC
CASSQGAGGRANEQFF
>15|TRBV28|-|TRBJ2-7|TRBD1
TGTGCCAGCAGTGGTCCCGGGACAGTCACCTACGAGCAGTACTTC
CASSGPGTVTYEQYF
>15|TRBV6-1|few|TRBJ2-6|-
TGTGCCAGCAGCACTACTAGATCTGGGGCCAACGTCCTGACTTTC
CASSTTRSGANVLTF
>15|TRBV28|-|TRBJ2-5|-
TGTGCCACCCAGTTCAACACTGAGTACCAAGAGACCCAGTACTTC
CATQFNTEYQETQYF
>13|TRBV20-1|-|TRBJ1-1|-
TGCAGTGCCCCCACGGCCGGAAACACTGAAGCTTTCTTT
CSAPTAGNTEAFF
>12|TRBV4-1|many|TRBJ2-3|-
TGCGCCAGCAAGGAGGGACGAGGTACGCAGTATTTT
CASKEGRGTQYF
>12|TRBV30|-|TRBJ2-5|-
TGTGCCTGGAGCTTTCTCCAGGAGACCCAGTACTTC
CAWSFLQETQYF
>16|TRBV7-9|few|TRBJ2-6|-
TGTGCCAGCAGCCCACCGTGGAACTCTGGGGCCAACGTCCTGACTTTC
CASSPPWNSGANVLTF
>16|TRBV4-1|few|TRBJ2-7|TRBD1
TGCGCCAGCAGCCAAGGGGCCCGCACAGGGGCTTACGAGCAGTACTTC
CASSQGARTGAYEQYF
>16|TRBV29-1|few|TRBJ1-2|-
TGCAGCGTTGAAGGGGGCCAGGTAAACGGCGGCTATGGCTACACCTTC
CSVEGGQVNGGYGYTF
>17|TRBV28|few|TRBJ1-4|TRBD1
TGTGCCAGCAGTCCCACTCCCAGGGGGGCGGGTAATGAAAAACTGTTTTTT
CASSPTPRGAGNEKLFF
>15|TRBV5-1|many|TRBJ1-4|-
TGCGCCAGCAGCCGCCGACGGGCAGGGGAAGAAAAACTGTTTTTT
CASSRRRAGEEKLFF